This T cell receptor (beta chain) stems from a study of vaccination effects on CD4 cells after COVID-19. Study as a whole: The second dose preceded post-vaccine samples by a median of 72 days.

Sequencing followed a ViraFEST assay step that expanded antigen-specific CD4+ T cells with viral peptide pools. Isolating CD4+ T cells followed approximately 10 days of culture. The participants, recipients of two vaccine doses, got either BNT162b2 or mRNA-1273. This clone showed up just a few times. Its antigen is not identified. Assay used: immunoSEQ multiplex PCR; TCRdb lists only in-frame clones, some missing. The sample carries 20,000 to 25,000 clones, roughly 76% recorded once. This CDR3 has 15 amino acids. Germline assignment: CDR1 KGHSH and CDR2 LQKENI. Between the trimmed V and J ends, which lost 6 bases and 2 bases, there was a span of 15 bases.

Sequencing used CD4+ T cells from PBMCs cultured with SARS-CoV-2 spike peptides, obtained after COVID-19 vaccination. The TCR was taken from a human donor who received a COVID-19 vaccine. Some clones in this sample may be carry-over from other donors' samples. V usage is TRBV18 and J usage is TRBJ2-3, with no clear D. CDR3 in amino acids: CASSHTTTYTDTQYF. CDR3 coding DNA: TGTGCCAGCTCCCATACCACCACTTACACAGATACGCAGTATTTT.